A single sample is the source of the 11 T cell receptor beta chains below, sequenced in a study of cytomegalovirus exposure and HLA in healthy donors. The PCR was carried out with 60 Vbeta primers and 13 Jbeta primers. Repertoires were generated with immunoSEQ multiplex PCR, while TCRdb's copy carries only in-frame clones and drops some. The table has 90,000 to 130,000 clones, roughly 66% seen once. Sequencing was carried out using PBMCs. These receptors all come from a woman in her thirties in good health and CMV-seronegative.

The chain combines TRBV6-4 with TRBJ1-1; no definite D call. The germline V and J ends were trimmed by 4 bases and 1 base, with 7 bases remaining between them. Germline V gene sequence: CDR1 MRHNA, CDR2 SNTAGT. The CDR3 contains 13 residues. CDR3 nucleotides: TGTGCCAGCAGTGTCAATTGGAACACTGAAGCTTTCTTT. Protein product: CASSVNWNTEAFF.

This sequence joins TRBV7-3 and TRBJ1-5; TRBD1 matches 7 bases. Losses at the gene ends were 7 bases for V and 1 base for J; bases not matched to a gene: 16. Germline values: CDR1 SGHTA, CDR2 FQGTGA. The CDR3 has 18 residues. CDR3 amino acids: CASTFLLRGGESNQPQHF. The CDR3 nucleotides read TGTGCCAGCACCTTTCTCCTCAGAGGGGGCGAAAGCAATCAGCCCCAGCATTTT. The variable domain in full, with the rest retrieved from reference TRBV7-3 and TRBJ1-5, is GAGVSQTPSNKVTEKGKYVELRCDPISGHTALYWYRQSLGQGPEFLIYFQGTGAADDSGLPNDRFFAVRPEGSVSTLKIQRTERGDSAVYLCASTFLLRGGESNQPQHFGDGTRLSIL.

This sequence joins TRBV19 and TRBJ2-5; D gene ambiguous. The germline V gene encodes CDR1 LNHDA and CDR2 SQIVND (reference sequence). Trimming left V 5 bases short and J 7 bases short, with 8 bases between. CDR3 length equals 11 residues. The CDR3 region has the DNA TGTGCCAGTAGTGAGGCCAGGACCCAGTACTTC. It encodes CASSEARTQYF.

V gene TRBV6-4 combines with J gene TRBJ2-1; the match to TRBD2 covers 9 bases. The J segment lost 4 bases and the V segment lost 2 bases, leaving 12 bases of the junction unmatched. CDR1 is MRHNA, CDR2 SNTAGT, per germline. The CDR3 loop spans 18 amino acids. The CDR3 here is CASSDPERRTSAYNEQFF. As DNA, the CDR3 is TGTGCCAGCAGTGACCCCGAACGAAGGACTAGCGCGTACAATGAGCAGTTCTTC.

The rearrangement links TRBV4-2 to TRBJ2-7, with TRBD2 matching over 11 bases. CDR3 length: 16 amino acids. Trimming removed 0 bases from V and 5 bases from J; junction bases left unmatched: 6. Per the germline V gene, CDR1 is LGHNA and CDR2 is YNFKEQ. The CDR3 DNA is TGTGCCAGCAGCCAAGATTTACTAGCGGGAGCCCACGAGCAGTACTTC. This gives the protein CASSQDLLAGAHEQYF.

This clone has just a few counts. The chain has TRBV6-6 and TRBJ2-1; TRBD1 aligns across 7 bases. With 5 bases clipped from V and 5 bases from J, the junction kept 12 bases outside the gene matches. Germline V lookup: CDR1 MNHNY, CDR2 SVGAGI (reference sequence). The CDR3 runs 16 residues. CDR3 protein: CASSGGGQATNNEQFF. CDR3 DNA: TGTGCCAGCAGTGGAGGAGGACAGGCAACAAACAATGAGCAGTTCTTC.

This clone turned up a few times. Here the CDR3 DNA reads TGTGCCAGCAGCGTAGACTCCATCAGCACAGATACGCAGTATTTT. Translated, it gives CASSVDSISTDTQYF. J is TRBJ2-3 and V is TRBV9; D gene ambiguous. The CDR3 runs 15 residues. V lost 0 bases, J lost 0 bases, and 8 bases lay in between. The germline gives CDR1 SGDLS, CDR2 YYNGEE. The whole variable domain, filled in from reference TRBV9 and TRBJ2-3, reads DSGVTQTPKHLITATGQRVTLRCSPRSGDLSVYWYQQSLDQGLQFLIQYYNGEERAKGNILERFSAQQFPDLHSELNLSSLELGDSALYFCASSVDSISTDTQYFGPGTRLTVL.

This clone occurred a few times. The CDR3 reads CASGGAGPYNEQFF. DNA of the CDR3: TGTGCCAGCGGGGGAGCGGGTCCGTACAATGAGCAGTTCTTC. This sequence joins TRBV6-1 and TRBJ2-1; D possibly corresponds to TRBD2 (6 bases). Germline loops: CDR1 MNHNS, CDR2 SASEGT. Trimming cost V 8 bases and J 4 bases, with 15 bases left between them. The CDR3 covers 14 residues.

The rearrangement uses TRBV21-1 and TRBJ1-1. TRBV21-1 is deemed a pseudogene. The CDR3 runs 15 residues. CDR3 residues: CASSGREGLNTEAFF. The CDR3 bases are TGTGCCAGCAGCGGGCGAGAGGGCTTGAACACTGAAGCTTTCTTT.

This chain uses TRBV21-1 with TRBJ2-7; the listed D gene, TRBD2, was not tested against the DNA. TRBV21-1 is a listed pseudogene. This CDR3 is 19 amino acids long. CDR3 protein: CASSKIAGGPSRASYEQYF. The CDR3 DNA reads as TGTGCCAGCAGCAAAATAGCGGGAGGGCCATCAAGGGCCTCCTACGAGCAGTACTTC.

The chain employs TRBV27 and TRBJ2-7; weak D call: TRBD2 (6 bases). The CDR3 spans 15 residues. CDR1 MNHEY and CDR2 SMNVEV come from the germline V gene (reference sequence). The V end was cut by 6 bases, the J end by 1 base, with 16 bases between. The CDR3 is CASRIGTRSSYEQYF. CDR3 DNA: TGTGCCAGCAGGATCGGGACTCGCTCTTCCTACGAGCAGTACTTC.